The 23 T cell receptor beta chains below all came from one sample that was sequenced in a study of blood T cell repertoires in COVID-19. Clones were sequenced by immunoSEQ multiplex PCR, and TCRdb holds only the in-frame ones, with some missing. The sample includes under 200,000 clones, 86% of them seen just once. Source material: peripheral blood. These receptors all come from a woman aged 60-75 years with COVID-19, enrolled during active disease.

The chain is built from TRBV30 and TRBJ2-5, with a weak D call TRBD1 (7 bases). This CDR3 is built from 13 residues. The V end lost 3 bases, the J end lost 7 bases, and 15 bases lay between the germline ends. CDR1 and CDR2 (germline): GTSNPN, SVGIG (reference sequence). CDR3 sequence reads: CAWRETGTGTQYF. As DNA, the CDR3 is TGTGCCTGGAGGGAGACAGGGACTGGGACCCAGTACTTC. The whole variable domain, remainder taken from reference TRBV30 and TRBJ2-5, is SQTIHQWPATLVQPVGSPLSLECTVEGTSNPNLYWYRQAAGRGLQLLFYSVGIGQISSEVPQNLSASRPQDRQFILSSKKLLLSDSGFYLCAWRETGTGTQYFGPGTRLLVL.

The genes are TRBV11-3 and TRBJ1-4, with 11 bases fitting TRBD1. In germline, CDR1 is SGHNT, CDR2 YENEEA. The CDR3 loop spans 15 amino acids. V shed 5 bases, J shed 5 bases, and the junction held 4 bases outside the gene matches. The CDR3 reads CASSPRDRGNEKLFF. In nucleotides, the CDR3 is TGTGCCAGCAGCCCAAGGGACAGGGGGAATGAAAAACTGTTTTTT.

In its sample, this clone was seen once. The V gene is TRBV7-2, the J gene TRBJ2-5, with 15 bases aligning to TRBD2. Losses at the gene ends were 5 bases for V and 4 bases for J; bases not matched to a gene: 11. This CDR3 is 18 amino acids long. In germline, CDR1 is SGHTA, CDR2 FQGNSA. In DNA form, the CDR3 reads TGTGCCAGCAGCCCACGGACTAGCGGGAGGGCCGACCGAGAGACCCAGTACTTC. Amino acids: CASSPRTSGRADRETQYF.

The chain's CDR3 is CASSYSGGVSAYEQYF. The CDR3 DNA is TGTGCCAGCAGTTACTCGGGGGGGGTCAGCGCCTACGAGCAGTACTTC. The V call is TRBV6-5, the J call TRBJ2-7; 7 bases align to TRBD2. This CDR3 has 16 residues. After removal of 0 bases from V and 2 bases from J, the junction contained 7 bases not matched to a gene. CDR1 MNHEY and CDR2 SVGAGI come from the germline V gene.

The V and J genes are TRBV19 and TRBJ1-2; a weak D match, TRBD1 (5 bases). V dropped 5 bases and J dropped 2 bases, with 15 bases sitting between them. In germline, CDR1 is LNHDA, CDR2 SQIVND (reference sequence). The CDR3 loop spans 15 amino acids. The DNA of the CDR3 is TGTGCCAGTAGTTCCCAGGGAAACCCGAACTATGGCTACACCTTC. The encoded protein is CASSSQGNPNYGYTF.

The count of this clone is one. The V gene is TRBV6-5, the J gene TRBJ1-4; tentatively, D is TRBD1 (5 bases). Trimming removed 5 bases from V and 10 bases from J, with 20 bases in between. CDR1 is MNHEY, CDR2 SVGAGI, per germline. This CDR3 region has 15 residues. The CDR3 is CASSRDRGLYRKLFF. The CDR3 DNA sequence: TGTGCCAGCAGTCGCGACCGGGGACTCTATAGAAAACTGTTTTTT.

This chain uses TRBV7-2 with TRBJ2-3; 10 nucleotides line up with TRBD2. The CDR3 covers 15 residues. CDR1 and CDR2 from the germline V gene are SGHTA and FQGNSA. J was trimmed by 4 bases and V by 2 bases; bases with no gene match: 3. The CDR3 sequence is CASSLLAGVADTQYF. DNA of the CDR3: TGTGCCAGCAGCTTACTAGCGGGAGTTGCAGATACGCAGTATTTT.

The chain combines TRBV27 with TRBJ2-1, with 13 bases that match TRBD2. V gave up 7 bases and J gave up 6 bases; unmatched junction bases: 3. The CDR3 runs 14 residues. Germline V gives CDR1 MNHEY, CDR2 SMNVEV (reference sequence). The CDR3: CASIRLAGGNEQFF. As DNA, the CDR3 is TGTGCCAGCATCCGACTAGCGGGGGGCAATGAGCAGTTCTTC.

This sequence joins TRBV13 and TRBJ1-1; D is ambiguous. CDR3 size: 13 residues. The V gene's germline CDR1 is PRHDT and CDR2 FYEKMQ (reference sequence). V dropped 5 bases and J dropped 5 bases, with 12 bases sitting between them. CDR3 sequence (DNA): TGTGCCAGCAGCCGTAGGCGGTTAACTGAAGCTTTCTTT. Amino acid sequence: CASSRRRLTEAFF.

This chain links TRBV18 with TRBJ1-1; 9 nucleotides align to TRBD1. V was clipped by 6 bases and J by 5 bases; unmatched bases: 4. The CDR3 loop spans 13 amino acids. Germline-derived CDR1 and CDR2 are KGHSH and LQKENI. For the CDR3, the DNA is TGTGCCAGCTCCCCCGACAGGGGGACTGAAGCTTTCTTT. This encodes CASSPDRGTEAFF.

This clone turned up a few times. This CDR3 is also generated by other DNA sequences in the sample. V and J are TRBV5-1 and TRBJ1-4, with 10 positions matching TRBD1. Germline V gene lookup returns CDR1 SGHRS and CDR2 YFSETQ. Trimming removed 4 bases from V and 5 bases from J; junction bases left unmatched: 2. This CDR3 comprises 14 residues. CDR3 region: CASSPGQGNEKLFF. DNA for the CDR3: TGCGCCAGCAGCCCGGGACAGGGGAATGAAAAACTGTTTTTT. Looking up the rest from reference TRBV5-1 and TRBJ1-4 gives the full variable domain: KAGVTQTPRYLIKTRGQQVTLSCSPISGHRSVSWYQQTPGQGLQFLFEYFSETQRNKGNFPGRFSGRQFSNSRSEMNVSTLELGDSALYLCASSPGQGNEKLFFGSGTQLSVL.

The chain combines TRBV7-9 with TRBJ1-4; D is unresolved. CDR3 length: 14 residues. Trimming removed 4 bases at V and 8 bases at J, with 14 bases between. Germline-derived CDR1 and CDR2 are SEHNR and FQNEAQ (reference sequence). CDR3 nucleotides: TGTGCCAGCAGCTACGAAGGGAGGAGCGAAAAACTGTTTTTT. Protein sequence: CASSYEGRSEKLFF.

This clone was seen just once. The V and J genes are TRBV6-2 or TRBV6-3 and TRBJ2-1; the match to TRBD1 covers 11 bases. The J segment lost 4 bases and the V segment lost 5 bases, leaving 7 bases of the junction unmatched. Germline V gene lookup returns CDR1 MNHEY and CDR2 SVGEGT. This CDR3 has 16 amino acids. The CDR3, as DNA: TGTGCCAGCAGTACCGGGACAGGGGGTTTTTACAATGAGCAGTTCTTC. This gives the protein CASSTGTGGFYNEQFF.

The chain employs TRBV12-5 and TRBJ1-2, with D possibly being TRBD1 (5 bases). Looked up from germline, CDR1 is LGHNT and CDR2 is FRNRAP. The CDR3 extends over 19 amino acids. Trimming stripped 0 bases from V and 1 base from J, with 21 bases between. Here the CDR3 reads CASGLVSAGGKPVNYGYTF. In DNA, the CDR3 is TGTGCTAGTGGTTTGGTTTCGGCGGGGGGGAAGCCCGTTAACTATGGCTACACCTTC.

Written as DNA, the CDR3 is TGTGCCAGCAGCTTATCTTCGGCAGGGGGACTTGTGGAGCAGTACTTC. Protein product: CASSLSSAGGLVEQYF. The rearrangement uses TRBV7-9 and TRBJ2-7; TRBD1 might be the D (7 bases). Germline CDR1 reads SEHNR; CDR2 reads FQNEAQ (reference sequence). The CDR3 covers 16 residues. Trimming shortened V by 2 bases and J by 7 bases, and 21 bases separated the two germline ends.

The J gene is TRBJ2-2, the V gene TRBV7-9; a possible D gene is TRBD1 (5 bases). V lost 1 base and J 4 bases, leaving 13 bases between the germline ends. The CDR3 loop spans 16 amino acids. CDR1 and CDR2 (germline): SEHNR, FQNEAQ (reference sequence). Written as DNA, the CDR3 is TGTGCCAGCAGCTTAGGGGTGGGGCGTCCCACCGGGGAGCTGTTTTTT. Its protein is CASSLGVGRPTGELFF.

The chain has TRBV27 and TRBJ1-2; D is ambiguous. Germline V CDR1 and CDR2: MNHEY, SMNVEV (reference sequence). This CDR3 spans 14 amino acids. Trimming cost V 1 base and J 3 bases, with 9 bases left between them. The CDR3: CASSLLAGHYGYTF. The CDR3 nucleotides are TGTGCCAGCAGTTTATTGGCAGGCCACTATGGCTACACCTTC.

V gene TRBV5-6 combines with J gene TRBJ2-1; TRBD2 matches at 11 bases. Germline lookup yields CDR1 SGHDT and CDR2 YYEEEE. V shed 4 bases and J 5 bases; nucleotides not matched to a gene: 11. This CDR3 contains 17 residues. Written as DNA, the CDR3 is TGTGCCAGCAGCGTCATGACTAGCGGGAAGATAGACAATGAGCAGTTCTTC. Translation: CASSVMTSGKIDNEQFF.

V is TRBV18 and J is TRBJ2-1; 7 nucleotides line up with TRBD2. From germline, CDR1 is KGHSH and CDR2 LQKENI. The CDR3 contains 16 residues. J was trimmed by 8 bases and V by 2 bases; bases with no gene match: 12. The CDR3 loop is CASSPGSGGSIHEQFF. The CDR3 DNA reads TGTGCCAGCTCACCAGGGTCGGGCGGGAGTATCCATGAGCAGTTCTTC.

The rearrangement links TRBV5-1 to TRBJ2-4; 8 positions match TRBD2. The J segment lost 0 bases and the V segment lost 3 bases, leaving 5 bases of the junction unmatched. Per the germline V gene, CDR1 is SGHRS and CDR2 is YFSETQ. CDR3 length equals 16 residues. The CDR3 sequence: CASSSSAGVAKNIQYF. CDR3 sequence (DNA): TGCGCCAGCAGCTCATCAGCGGGAGTAGCCAAAAACATTCAGTACTTC.

This sequence joins TRBV5-4 and TRBJ2-1; 10 positions agree with TRBD2. Germline V gives CDR1 SGHNT, CDR2 YYREEE (reference sequence). The J segment lost 5 bases and the V segment lost 2 bases, leaving 1 base of the junction unmatched. The CDR3 spans 14 residues. The CDR3 protein is CASSFGLADNEQFF. CDR3 DNA: TGTGCCAGCAGCTTCGGACTAGCGGACAATGAGCAGTTCTTC.

This chain uses TRBV7-9 with TRBJ2-7, with D possibly being TRBD2 (5 bases). Germline V gene data show CDR1 as SEHNR and CDR2 as FQNEAQ (reference sequence). V gave up 6 bases and J gave up 3 bases, with 9 bases separating them. The CDR3 runs to 12 residues. CDR3 sequence (DNA): TGTGCCAGCAGGTTCGGGGACTACGAGCAGTACTTC. It specifies CASRFGDYEQYF.

The rearrangement links TRBV6-6 to TRBJ2-3; D perhaps matches TRBD1 (6 bases). Between the trimmed V and J ends, which lost 6 bases and 5 bases, there was a span of 12 bases. Germline CDR1 reads MNHNY; CDR2 reads SVGAGI (reference sequence). The CDR3 is made up of 13 amino acids. CDR3 loop: CASRPPDRDTQYF. The DNA of the CDR3 is TGTGCCAGCAGACCCCCGGACAGAGATACGCAGTATTTT.